This paragraph reports one T cell receptor (beta chain). Its cognate antigen has yet to be identified. Sequencing ends 3 residues short of the CDR3 end; the germline J gene provides the rest. This sample is drawn from a study of T cells in women clearing cervical HPV infection (dated by TCRdb to 2016 to 2019). With respect to the entire study: The cases were about 27 women with histologically confirmed HPV16-related CIN3 or worse, and 2 of these cases were invasive cancers. Controls were 25 women whose single incident HPV16 infection cleared within 12 months without precancer or cancer developing. Blood from cases was collected at the visit where the lesion was first found, while blood from controls was collected once the infection could no longer be detected. Among cases, blood sampling came a median of approximately 150 days after lesion detection, with an interquartile range of about 80 to 230 days. Since only a few of the women had HLA typing available, the possibility that HLA type was acting as a confounder could not be ruled out. Nested within Costa Rica's Guanacaste HPV Natural History Study, an exploratory proof-of-principle case-control study compared TCR repertoires across cervical HPV16 outcomes. Cases and controls were matched on age within five years and on year of sample collection. A median age of 34 years was observed in cases versus approximately 40 in controls, and no significant differences in baseline characteristics were found. The parent cohort enrolled over 8,500 women aged 18 or older in Guanacaste, Costa Rica, in 1993 to 1994 and followed the women for less than eight years. Quality controls consisted of five blinded duplicates per group, for a total of roughly 60 samples made up of roughly 50 participants and roughly ten replicates. Overall study outcomes, separate from this receptor: Significantly higher TCR repertoire richness was observed in CIN3+ cases than in controls across sequencing depths, whereas no difference in evenness was found. Cases had lower TRBV6-7 relative abundance than controls (about 0.1% versus 0.15%; Bonferroni P = 0.0008). Cases were distinguished from controls with an estimated AUC of 0.7 to 0.85 by random forest classifiers combining richness and V gene abundances. Whether associations preceded infection or resulted from infection could not be shown with the cross-sectional design, and effector/memory subsets and HPV-specific T cells were not isolated. Because T-cell numbers per sample were unknown, differences in richness could reflect varying T-cell content rather than repertoire biology.

TCR beta CDR3 regions were amplified by multiplex PCR from an average of roughly 1.3 ug genomic DNA per sample using the immunoSEQ assay. To correct primer bias, the assay used a complete synthetic TCR repertoire to set an amplification baseline. Amplicons were sequenced on the Illumina platform. The authors' pipeline ran thus. Error correction of the sequences involved clustering with frequency ratios plus a modified nearest-neighbor algorithm, after which the sequences were analyzed in the immunoSEQ Analyzer using IMGT gene definitions. TCR richness and evenness were averaged over 20 rarefaction repeats at each rarefaction depth, excluding samples with fewer sequences than the depth. Wilcoxon rank sum tests with FDR correction were used to compare V, D and J gene relative abundances between the groups. In the blinded duplicates, the intraclass correlation was approximately 95% for TCR richness and averaged 76.4% across over 65 gene segments. The table was pulled from immuneACCESS by TCRdb, which kept in-frame rearrangements only. Such tables lose some clones; where checked, under half of the loss comes from unresolved V genes, and the rest has no known cause. V and J calls plus clone size are reproduced from that table; the DNA served to infer D and trimming. The table for this sample shows tens of thousands of clones. Of the sample, approximately 40% is held by the ten largest clones.

Every participant had a single incident cervical HPV16 infection, and prevalent HPV16 infections were excluded. Cervical HPV DNA was detected with MY09/MY11 PCR, and genotyping was done by dot-blot hybridization. About 15 mL of heparinized blood were centrifuged, and the buffy coat was aliquoted, frozen at -30°C, then stored at -80°C. QIAGEN kits were used to extract genomic DNA from the buffy coat specimens. V ends up 2 bases short and J 1 base short, with an unmatched junction base count of 4. CDR1 is given as SGHTA and CDR2 as FQGNSA, both from the germline V gene. Reading from cysteine to phenylalanine, the CDR3 counts 15 amino acids. Of the CDR3's DNA, 36 bases were read; they are in frame from base 1.

This receptor was taken from a woman between 18 and 70 years old with a cervical HPV16 infection that either progressed to CIN3+ or cleared (not recorded which). The V and J genes are TRBV7-2 and TRBJ2-5; TRBD1 aligns with 7 central bases. The material sequenced was blood buffy coat. The CDR3 sequence is CASSLPTGAQETQYF. Partial CDR3 DNA: TGTGCCAGCAGCTTACCTACAGGGGCCCAAGAGACC. Reference TRBV7-2 and TRBJ2-5 proteins supply the regions before and after the CDR3; the full variable domain is: GAGVSQSPSNKVTEKGKDVELRCDPISGHTALYWYRQSLGQGLEFLIYFQGNSAPDKSGLPSDRFSAERTGGSVSTLTIQRTQQEDSAVYLCASSLPTGAQETQYFGPGTRLLVL.